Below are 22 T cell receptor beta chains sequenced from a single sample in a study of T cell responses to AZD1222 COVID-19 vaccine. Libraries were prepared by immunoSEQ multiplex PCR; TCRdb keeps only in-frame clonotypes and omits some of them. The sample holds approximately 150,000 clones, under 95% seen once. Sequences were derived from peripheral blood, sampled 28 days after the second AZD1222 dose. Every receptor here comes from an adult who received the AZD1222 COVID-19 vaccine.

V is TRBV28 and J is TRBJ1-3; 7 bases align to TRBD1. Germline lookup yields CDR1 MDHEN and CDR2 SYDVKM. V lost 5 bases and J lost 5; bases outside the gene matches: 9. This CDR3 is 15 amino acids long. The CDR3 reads CASSPPGGLRNTIYF. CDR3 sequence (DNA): TGTGCCAGCAGTCCCCCAGGGGGTCTCAGAAACACCATATATTTT.

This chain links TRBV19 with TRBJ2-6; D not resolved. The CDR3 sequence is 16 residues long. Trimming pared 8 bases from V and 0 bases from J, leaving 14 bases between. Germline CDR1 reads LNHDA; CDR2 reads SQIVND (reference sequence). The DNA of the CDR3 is TGTGCCAGTGCGGAACAAGGGTTCTCTGGGGCCAACGTCCTGACTTTC. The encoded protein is CASAEQGFSGANVLTF.

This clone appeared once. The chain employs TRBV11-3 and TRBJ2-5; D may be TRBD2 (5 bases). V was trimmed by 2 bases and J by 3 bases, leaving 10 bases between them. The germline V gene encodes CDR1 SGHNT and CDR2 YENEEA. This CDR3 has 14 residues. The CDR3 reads CASSLRAGEETQYF. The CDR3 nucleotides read TGTGCCAGCAGCTTACGGGCGGGCGAAGAGACCCAGTACTTC.

The CDR3 DNA sequence: TGTGCCAGCAGCTTAGCGGGGGGTAATCCTGACGAGCAGTACTTC. It codes for CASSLAGGNPDEQYF. The chain employs TRBV7-6 and TRBJ2-7; maybe TRBD2 (6 bases). The CDR3 loop spans 15 amino acids. Looked up from germline, CDR1 is SGHVS and CDR2 is FNYEAQ. Between the trimmed V and J ends, which lost 0 bases and 5 bases, there was a span of 14 bases.

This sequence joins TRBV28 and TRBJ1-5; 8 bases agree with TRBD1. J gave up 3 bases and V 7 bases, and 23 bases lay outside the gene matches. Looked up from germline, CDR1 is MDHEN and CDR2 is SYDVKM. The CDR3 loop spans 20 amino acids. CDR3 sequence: CASNQRDRLGLRWPNQPQHF. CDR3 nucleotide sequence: TGTGCCAGCAACCAAAGGGACAGGCTAGGTCTTAGGTGGCCCAATCAGCCCCAGCATTTT. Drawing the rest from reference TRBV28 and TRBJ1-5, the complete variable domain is DVKVTQSSRYLVKRTGEKVFLECVQDMDHENMFWYRQDPGLGLRLIYFSYDVKMKEKGDIPEGYSVSREKKERFSLILESASTNQTSMYLCASNQRDRLGLRWPNQPQHFGDGTRLSIL.

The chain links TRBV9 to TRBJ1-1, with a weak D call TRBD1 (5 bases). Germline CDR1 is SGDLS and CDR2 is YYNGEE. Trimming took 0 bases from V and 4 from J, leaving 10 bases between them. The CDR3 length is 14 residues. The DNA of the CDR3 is TGTGCCAGCAGCGTAGACGTAGGGACCACTGAAGCTTTCTTT. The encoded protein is CASSVDVGTTEAFF.

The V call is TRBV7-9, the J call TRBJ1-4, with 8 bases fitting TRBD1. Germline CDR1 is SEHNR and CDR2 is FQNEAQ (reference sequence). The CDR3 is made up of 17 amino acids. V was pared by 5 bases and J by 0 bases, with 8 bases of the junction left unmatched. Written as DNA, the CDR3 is TGTGCCAGCAGCCAATGGACAGGGCGATCAACTAATGAAAAACTGTTTTTT. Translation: CASSQWTGRSTNEKLFF.

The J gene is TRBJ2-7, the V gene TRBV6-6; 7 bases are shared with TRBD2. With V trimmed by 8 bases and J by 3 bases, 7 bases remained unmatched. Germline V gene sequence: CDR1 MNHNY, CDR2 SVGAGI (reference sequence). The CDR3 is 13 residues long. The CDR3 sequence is CASFASGNYEQYF. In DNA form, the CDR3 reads TGTGCCAGCTTTGCTAGCGGTAACTACGAGCAGTACTTC.

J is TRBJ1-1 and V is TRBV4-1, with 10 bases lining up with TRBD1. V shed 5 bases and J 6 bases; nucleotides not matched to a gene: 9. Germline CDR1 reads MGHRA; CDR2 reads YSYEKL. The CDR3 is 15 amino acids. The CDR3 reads CASSGRDRGIAEAFF. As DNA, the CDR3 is TGCGCCAGCAGCGGCCGGGACAGGGGAATAGCTGAAGCTTTCTTT.

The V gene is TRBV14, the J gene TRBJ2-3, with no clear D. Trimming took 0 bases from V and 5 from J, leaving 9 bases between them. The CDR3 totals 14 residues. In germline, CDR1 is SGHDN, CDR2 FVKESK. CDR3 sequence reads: CASSQDLGGDTQYF. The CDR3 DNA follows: TGTGCCAGCAGCCAAGATTTAGGCGGAGATACGCAGTATTTT.

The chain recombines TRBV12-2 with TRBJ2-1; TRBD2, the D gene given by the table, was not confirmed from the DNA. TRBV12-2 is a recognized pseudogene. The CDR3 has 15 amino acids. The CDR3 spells CASRFRWEAYNEQFF. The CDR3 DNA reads TGTGCAAGTCGCTTTCGGTGGGAGGCCTACAATGAGCAGTTCTTC.

The CDR3 protein is CASRTGTEAFF. In DNA, the CDR3 is TGTGCCAGCCGCACGGGGACTGAAGCTTTCTTT. The gene calls are TRBV7-9 and TRBJ1-1; D gene unclear. Germline V lookup: CDR1 SEHNR, CDR2 FQNEAQ (reference sequence). With 8 bases removed from V and 5 bases from J, the gap between germline ends came to 9 bases. The CDR3 loop spans 11 amino acids.

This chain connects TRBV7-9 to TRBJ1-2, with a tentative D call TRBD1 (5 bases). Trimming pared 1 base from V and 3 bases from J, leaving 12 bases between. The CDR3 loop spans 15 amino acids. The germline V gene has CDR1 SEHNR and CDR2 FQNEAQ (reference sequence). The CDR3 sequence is CASSLEVWGDYGYTF. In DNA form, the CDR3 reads TGTGCCAGCAGCTTAGAAGTGTGGGGGGACTATGGCTACACCTTC.

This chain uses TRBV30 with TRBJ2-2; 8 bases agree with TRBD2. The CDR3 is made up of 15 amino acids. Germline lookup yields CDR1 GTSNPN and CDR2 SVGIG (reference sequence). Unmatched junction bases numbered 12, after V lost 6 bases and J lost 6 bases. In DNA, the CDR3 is TGTGCCTGCCTCGCTGGCGGGGGGAGCGCCGGGGAGCTGTTTTTT. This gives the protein CACLAGGGSAGELFF.

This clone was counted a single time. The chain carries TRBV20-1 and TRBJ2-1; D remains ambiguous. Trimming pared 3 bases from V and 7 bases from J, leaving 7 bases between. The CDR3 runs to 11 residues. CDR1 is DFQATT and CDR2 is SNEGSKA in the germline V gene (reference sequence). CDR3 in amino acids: CSASRLNEQFF. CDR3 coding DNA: TGCAGTGCTAGTCGCCTAAATGAGCAGTTCTTC.

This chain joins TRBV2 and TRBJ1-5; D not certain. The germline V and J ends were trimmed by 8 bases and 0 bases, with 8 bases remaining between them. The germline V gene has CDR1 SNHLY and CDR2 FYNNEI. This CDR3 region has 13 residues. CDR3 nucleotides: TGTGCCAGCTCGCGCGATAGCAATCAGCCCCAGCATTTT. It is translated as CASSRDSNQPQHF.

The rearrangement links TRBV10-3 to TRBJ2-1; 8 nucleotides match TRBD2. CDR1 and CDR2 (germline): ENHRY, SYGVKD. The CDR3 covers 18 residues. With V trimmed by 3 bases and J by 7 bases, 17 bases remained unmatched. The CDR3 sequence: CAISELLGAGAQGNEQFF. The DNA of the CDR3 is TGTGCCATCAGTGAATTGCTGGGAGCGGGAGCTCAGGGGAATGAGCAGTTCTTC.

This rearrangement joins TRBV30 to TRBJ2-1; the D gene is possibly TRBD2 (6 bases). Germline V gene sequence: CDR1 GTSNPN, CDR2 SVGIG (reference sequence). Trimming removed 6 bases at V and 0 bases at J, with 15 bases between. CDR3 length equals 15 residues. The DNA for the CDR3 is TGTGCCTGCCAGGCGGGAAGGAGCTCCTACAATGAGCAGTTCTTC. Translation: CACQAGRSSYNEQFF.

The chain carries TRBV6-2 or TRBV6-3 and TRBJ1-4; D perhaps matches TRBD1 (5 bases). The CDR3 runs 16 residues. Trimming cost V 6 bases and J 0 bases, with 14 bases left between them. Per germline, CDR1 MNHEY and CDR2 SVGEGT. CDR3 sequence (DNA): TGTGCCAGCAGCTGGGACGCCGATGCAACTAATGAAAAACTGTTTTTT. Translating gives CASSWDADATNEKLFF.

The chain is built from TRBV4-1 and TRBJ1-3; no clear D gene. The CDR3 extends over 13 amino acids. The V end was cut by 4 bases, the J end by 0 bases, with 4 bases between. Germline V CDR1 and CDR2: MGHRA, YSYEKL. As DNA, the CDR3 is TGCGCCAGCAGCCTAGGCTCTGGAAACACCATATATTTT. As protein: CASSLGSGNTIYF.

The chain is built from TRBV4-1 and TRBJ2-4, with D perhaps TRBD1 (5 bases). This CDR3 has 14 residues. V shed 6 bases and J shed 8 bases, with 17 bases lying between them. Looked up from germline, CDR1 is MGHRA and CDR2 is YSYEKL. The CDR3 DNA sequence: TGCGCCAGCAGTACACTTACTGGCAGGGACATTCAGTACTTC. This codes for CASSTLTGRDIQYF.

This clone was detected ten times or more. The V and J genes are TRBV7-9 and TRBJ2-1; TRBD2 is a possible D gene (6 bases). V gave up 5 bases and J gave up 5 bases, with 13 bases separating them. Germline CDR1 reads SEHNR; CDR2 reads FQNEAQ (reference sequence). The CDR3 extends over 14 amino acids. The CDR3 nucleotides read TGTGCCAGCAGCCCGCCACGGGGGAACAATGAGCAGTTCTTC. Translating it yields CASSPPRGNNEQFF.